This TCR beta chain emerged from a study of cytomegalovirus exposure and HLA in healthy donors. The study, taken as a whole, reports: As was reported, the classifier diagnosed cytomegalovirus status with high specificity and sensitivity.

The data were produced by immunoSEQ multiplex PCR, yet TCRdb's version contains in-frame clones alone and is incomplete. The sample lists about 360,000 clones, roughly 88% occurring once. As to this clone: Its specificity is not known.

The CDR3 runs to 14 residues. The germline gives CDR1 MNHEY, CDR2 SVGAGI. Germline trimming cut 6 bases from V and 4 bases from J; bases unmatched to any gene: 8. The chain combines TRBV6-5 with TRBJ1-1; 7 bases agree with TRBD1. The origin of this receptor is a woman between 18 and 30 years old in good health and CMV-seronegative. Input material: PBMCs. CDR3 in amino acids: CASRTNRGGTEAFF. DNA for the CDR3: TGTGCCAGCAGAACGAACAGGGGAGGCACTGAAGCTTTCTTT.